These 28 T cell receptor beta chains came from one sample sequenced in a study of blood T cells in healthy people across ages. A second PCR of roughly 6 to 12 cycles used a sample-barcoded 5' primer and a J-beta primer mix. TCRdb reprocessed the 5' RACE reads with MiXCR, giving one entry per CDR3 protein. The data show about 1.4 million distinct CDR3 sequences, approximately 63% seen once. Sequencing input: blood. Source of these receptors: a young man in good health.

The chain combines TRBV25-1 with TRBJ2-3, with 7 bases identical to TRBD2. This CDR3 comprises 15 residues. The trim removed 3 bases at V and 5 bases at J, leaving 8 bases unmatched. The germline gives CDR1 MGHDK, CDR2 SYGVNS. This chain's CDR3 is CASSDSSGERDTQYF. Here the CDR3 DNA reads TGTGCCAGCAGTGATAGCAGCGGGGAAAGAGATACGCAGTATTTT. Combining the CDR3 with reference TRBV25-1 and TRBJ2-3 gives the whole variable domain EADIYQTPRYLVIGTGKKITLECSQTMGHDKMYWYQQDPGMELHLIHYSYGVNSTEKGDLSSESTVSRIRTEHFPLTLESARPSHTSQYLCASSDSSGERDTQYFGPGTRLTVL.

The rearrangement links TRBV12-5 to TRBJ1-1, with TRBD1 matching over 7 bases. J gave up 7 bases and V 5 bases, and 4 bases lay outside the gene matches. Germline values: CDR1 LGHNT, CDR2 FRNRAP. The CDR3 is 12 residues long. CDR3 nucleotide sequence: TGTGCTAGTGGTGGGGGGACAGTTGAAGCTTTCTTT. It yields the protein CASGGGTVEAFF.

The genes are TRBV28 and TRBJ1-5, with TRBD1 identical over 7 bases. J was trimmed by 6 bases and V by 6 bases; bases with no gene match: 17. CDR3 length: 17 residues. Germline CDR1 is MDHEN and CDR2 is SYDVKM. The CDR3 DNA reads TGTGCCAGCAGACGAAGGGGGCGTGACGATGACCGTCAGCCCCAGCATTTT. Protein: CASRRRGRDDDRQPQHF. Full variable domain (remainder filled in from reference TRBV28 and TRBJ1-5): DVKVTQSSRYLVKRTGEKVFLECVQDMDHENMFWYRQDPGLGLRLIYFSYDVKMKEKGDIPEGYSVSREKKERFSLILESASTNQTSMYLCASRRRGRDDDRQPQHFGDGTRLSIL.

The chain joins TRBV6-5 to TRBJ2-1; no clear D gene. The germline V and J ends were trimmed by 0 bases and 6 bases, with 9 bases remaining between them. Germline CDR1 MNHEY, CDR2 SVGAGI. There are 14 residues in the CDR3. The CDR3 loop reads CASSYSAPGNEQFF. In DNA form, the CDR3 reads TGTGCCAGCAGTTACTCAGCCCCCGGCAATGAGCAGTTCTTC.

The chain combines TRBV11-2 with TRBJ2-4; TRBD1 is a possible D gene (6 bases). V lost 2 bases and J 1 base, leaving 18 bases between the germline ends. Germline V lookup: CDR1 SGHAT, CDR2 FQNNGV. The CDR3 is 18 residues long. The CDR3 region is CASSLIQGSAQAKNIQYF. The DNA of the CDR3 is TGTGCCAGCAGCTTAATACAGGGAAGTGCGCAGGCCAAAAACATTCAGTACTTC. The whole variable domain, filled in from reference TRBV11-2 and TRBJ2-4, reads EAGVAQSPRYKIIEKRQSVAFWCNPISGHATLYWYQQILGQGPKLLIQFQNNGVVDDSQLPKDRFSAERLKGVDSTLKIQPAKLEDSAVYLCASSLIQGSAQAKNIQYFGAGTRLSVL.

This chain connects TRBV7-2 to TRBJ2-5; 12 nucleotides align to TRBD2. The V gene's germline CDR1 is SGHTA and CDR2 FQGNSA. V shed 0 bases, J shed 2 bases, and the junction held 10 bases outside the gene matches. The CDR3 has 19 amino acids. The CDR3 is CASSLAGLAGPLVQETQYF. The CDR3, as DNA: TGTGCCAGCAGCTTAGCCGGACTAGCGGGGCCACTAGTTCAAGAGACCCAGTACTTC.

The genes are TRBV7-2 and TRBJ2-5, with D possibly being TRBD2 (6 bases). This CDR3 has 15 residues. Trimming shortened V by 1 base and J by 3 bases, and 12 bases separated the two germline ends. Germline V gene sequence: CDR1 SGHTA, CDR2 FQGNSA. The CDR3 loop is CASSLEVGGKETQYF. The DNA of the CDR3 is TGTGCCAGCAGCTTAGAGGTGGGAGGAAAAGAGACCCAGTACTTC.

This clonotype has a handful of counts. This rearrangement joins TRBV10-3 to TRBJ2-1; tentatively, D is TRBD1 or TRBD2 (5 bases each). V was trimmed by 7 bases and J by 5 bases, leaving 12 bases between them. The CDR3 totals 13 residues. Germline CDR1 and CDR2: ENHRY and SYGVKD. The CDR3 DNA reads TGTGCCATCACCGAAGGGACCCACAATGAGCAGTTCTTC. Its translation: CAITEGTHNEQFF.

The chain joins TRBV5-8 to TRBJ2-2, with 8 positions matching TRBD1. The CDR3 length is 15 residues. The ends lost 4 bases at V and 11 bases at J; junction bases unmatched: 13. Germline V CDR1 and CDR2: SGHTS, YDEGEE. CDR3 sequence reads: CASSRRGQVAPELFF. For the CDR3, the DNA is TGTGCCAGCAGCCGGAGGGGACAGGTAGCGCCTGAGCTGTTTTTT.

This clonotype was picked up one time. This sequence joins TRBV27 and TRBJ2-6; D gene uncertain. Trimming stripped 3 bases from V and 2 bases from J, with 11 bases between. The V gene's germline CDR1 is MNHEY and CDR2 SMNVEV (reference sequence). CDR3 length: 16 amino acids. This chain's CDR3 is CASSFLPVTGANVLTF. CDR3 sequence (DNA): TGTGCCAGCAGTTTCCTCCCAGTGACTGGGGCCAACGTCCTGACTTTC.

This clonotype was observed a few times. The J gene is TRBJ2-7, the V gene TRBV20-1; the D gene is possibly TRBD2 (5 bases). Trimming took 2 bases from V and 0 from J, leaving 8 bases between them. This CDR3 comprises 13 residues. The germline CDR1 and CDR2 sequences are DFQATT and SNEGSKA (reference sequence). CDR3 sequence (DNA): TGCAGTGCTAGAACGGGAACCTCCTACGAGCAGTACTTC. Its translation is CSARTGTSYEQYF.

The chain joins TRBV7-9 to TRBJ1-2; 7 nucleotides line up with TRBD1. The CDR3 spans 13 residues. Germline CDR1 and CDR2: SEHNR and FQNEAQ (reference sequence). J lost 4 bases, V lost 8 bases, and 7 bases had no gene match. Here the CDR3 reads CASPDRDGYGYTF. The CDR3 nucleotides are TGTGCCAGCCCTGACAGGGACGGCTATGGCTACACCTTC.

The V and J genes are TRBV7-8 and TRBJ2-7; 10 positions match TRBD2. Germline V gene lookup returns CDR1 SGHVS and CDR2 FQNEAQ. This CDR3 is built from 16 residues. J gave up 3 bases and V 1 base, and 6 bases lay outside the gene matches. The CDR3 loop reads CASSLGPRLAGYEQYF. CDR3 bases: TGTGCCAGCAGCTTAGGCCCCCGACTAGCGGGCTACGAGCAGTACTTC.

The chain couples TRBV7-9 to TRBJ1-2, with D tentatively TRBD1 (5 bases). Germline values: CDR1 SEHNR, CDR2 FQNEAQ (reference sequence). V was trimmed by 11 bases and J by 3 bases, leaving 16 bases between them. The CDR3 extends over 13 amino acids. This CDR3 reads CAVPPGDYYGYTF. CDR3 DNA: TGTGCCGTTCCTCCGGGGGATTACTATGGCTACACCTTC.

This clonotype has just a few counts. The chain carries TRBV5-6 and TRBJ2-1, with D uncertain. This CDR3 has 15 amino acids. From germline, CDR1 is SGHDT and CDR2 YYEEEE. Trimming removed 0 bases at V and 4 bases at J, with 11 bases between. DNA of the CDR3: TGTGCCAGCAGCTTGGGTCCCAGCCTTTACAATGAGCAGTTCTTC. Protein product: CASSLGPSLYNEQFF.

The rearrangement joins TRBV18 to TRBJ1-6; no definite D call. V lost 1 base, J lost 7 bases, and 8 bases lay in between. The CDR3 extends over 14 amino acids. Per germline, CDR1 KGHSH and CDR2 LQKENI. The DNA of the CDR3 is TGTGCCAGCTCACCACTAGGGTACAATTCACCCCTCCACTTT. Translating gives CASSPLGYNSPLHF. The whole variable domain, filled in from reference TRBV18 and TRBJ1-6, reads NAGVMQNPRHLVRRRGQEARLRCSPMKGHSHVYWYRQLPEEGLKFMVYLQKENIIDESGMPKERFSAEFPKEGPSILRIQQVVRGDSAAYFCASSPLGYNSPLHFGNGTRLTVT.

V usage is TRBV5-1 and J usage is TRBJ2-1; 10 nucleotides match TRBD2. The DNA matches TRBJ2-7 better at its end, which makes the J call doubtful. The CDR3 has 17 residues. Germline CDR1 reads SGHRS; CDR2 reads YFSETQ. In nucleotides, the CDR3 is TGCGCCAGCAGCTTGTATGTAGGACTAGCGGAAGACAATGAGCAGTACTTC. Translation: CASSLYVGLAEDNEQYF.

This clonotype was seen a handful of times. The chain recombines TRBV4-3 with TRBJ2-3; D not resolved. Germline CDR1 is LGHNA and CDR2 is YSLEER. The CDR3 runs 13 residues. V was shortened by 0 bases and J by 4 bases, with 5 bases between the two germline ends. CDR3: CASSQDSADTQYF. In nucleotides, the CDR3 is TGCGCCAGCAGCCAAGATTCCGCAGATACGCAGTATTTT.

This clonotype was counted between two and nine times. This chain links TRBV4-3 with TRBJ2-3; TRBD2 agrees at 8 bases. Germline V gene lookup returns CDR1 LGHNA and CDR2 YSLEER. The CDR3 runs to 16 residues. Germline trimming cut 1 base from V and 4 bases from J; bases unmatched to any gene: 7. DNA for the CDR3: TGCGCCAGCAGCCAAGTGAGCGCAGCGGGGGCAGATACGCAGTATTTT. Translating gives CASSQVSAAGADTQYF.

This clonotype was found once. CDR3 coding DNA: TGTGCCAGCAGTGGGGACAGGCGCAATCAGCCCCAGCATTTT. Protein sequence: CASSGDRRNQPQHF. This chain joins TRBV6-1 and TRBJ1-5; TRBD1 agrees at 8 bases. Germline CDR1 and CDR2: MNHNS and SASEGT. This CDR3 contains 14 residues. V dropped 4 bases and J dropped 2; count of bases not matched to a gene: 1.

As for this clonotype: One end of the junction varies from germline; a read error may be responsible. V and J are TRBV5-1 and TRBJ1-1; D might be TRBD1 (6 bases). CDR1 and CDR2 from the germline V gene are SGHRS and YFSETQ. There are 12 residues in the CDR3. CDR3 sequence (DNA): TGTGCCAGCAGCTTAGCTGGGGGCGAAGCTTTCTTT. Translating it yields CASSLAGGEAFF.

This clonotype has more than one count but fewer than ten. The rearrangement joins TRBV20-1 to TRBJ2-5; D might be TRBD2 (6 bases). V was trimmed by 3 bases and J by 4 bases, leaving 9 bases between them. The CDR3 runs to 12 residues. CDR1 and CDR2 (germline): DFQATT, SNEGSKA (reference sequence). The CDR3 coding sequence is TGCAGTGCTAGCGGGAGAAGAGAGACCCAGTACTTC. Protein sequence: CSASGRRETQYF.

V and J are TRBV4-2 and TRBJ2-1; D unclear. CDR1 and CDR2 (germline): LGHNA, YNFKEQ. There are 14 residues in the CDR3. Trimming cost V 1 base and J 8 bases, with 12 bases left between them. CDR3 nucleotide sequence: TGTGCCAGCAGCCAAGTTTTCCAGTTTGATGAGCAGTTCTTC. Protein: CASSQVFQFDEQFF.

This sequence joins TRBV7-2 and TRBJ2-1; D is ambiguous. The V gene's germline CDR1 is SGHTA and CDR2 FQGNSA. The CDR3 is made up of 12 amino acids. Trimming took off 1 base at V and 12 bases at J, with 10 bases between the two ends. CDR3 sequence (DNA): TGTGCCAGCAGCTTAGATAGTTTATCGCAGTTCTTC. Its translation: CASSLDSLSQFF.

This clonotype came up a few times. V usage is TRBV4-2 and J usage is TRBJ2-7; D is perhaps TRBD2 (6 bases). CDR3 length equals 16 residues. Trimming cost V 0 bases and J 4 bases, with 16 bases left between them. Per germline, CDR1 LGHNA and CDR2 YNFKEQ. CDR3 in DNA: TGTGCCAGCAGCCAAGATAATGCGGGACTCGTGTACGAGCAGTACTTC. Residues: CASSQDNAGLVYEQYF.

The rearrangement joins TRBV7-2 to TRBJ2-3; 12 positions match TRBD2. This CDR3 has 16 amino acids. With V trimmed by 5 bases and J by 6 bases, 9 bases remained unmatched. The germline gives CDR1 SGHTA, CDR2 FQGNSA. CDR3 loop: CASSILLAGGQDTQYF. In DNA form, the CDR3 reads TGTGCCAGCAGCATCCTCCTAGCGGGGGGGCAGGATACGCAGTATTTT.

The chain is built from TRBV5-4 and TRBJ1-4; perhaps TRBD1 as D (6 bases). The CDR3 contains 14 residues. Germline CDR1 reads SGHNT; CDR2 reads YYREEE (reference sequence). Trimming cost V 4 bases and J 7 bases, with 14 bases left between them. The CDR3 nucleotides are TGTGCCAGCAGCCTCCGGCCAGGGGTTGAAAAACTGTTTTTT. It is translated as CASSLRPGVEKLFF.

The V gene is TRBV27, the J gene TRBJ1-4; the D gene is possibly TRBD1 (5 bases). The germline V and J ends were trimmed by 5 bases and 7 bases, with 11 bases remaining between them. CDR1 and CDR2 from the germline V gene are MNHEY and SMNVEV (reference sequence). This CDR3 has 13 amino acids. In DNA form, the CDR3 reads TGTGCCAGCAGTCACAGGTTAGGTGAAAAACTGTTTTTT. Translated: CASSHRLGEKLFF.